This T cell receptor beta chain appears in the sequencing data of a study of technical replicates of blood from several donors. Clones were read by immunoSEQ multiplex PCR, and TCRdb kept only the in-frame ones, dropping some. Of about 94,000 clones in the sample, around 95% were seen once. CDR3 length: 17 residues. Trimming took 3 bases from V and 2 from J; bases not matched to a gene: 6. CDR1 MGHRA and CDR2 YSYEKL come from the germline V gene. This receptor was taken from a human donor in good health. The chain joins TRBV4-1 to TRBJ1-4; 10 nucleotides agree with TRBD1. The sequenced material came from T cells isolated from PBMCs. The CDR3 DNA sequence: TGCGCCAGCAGCCATCCGGGACAGGGGATCACTAATGAAAAACTGTTTTTT. This encodes CASSHPGQGITNEKLFF.